These 8 T cell receptor beta chains came from one sample sequenced in a study of blood T cell repertoires in COVID-19. Some clones are missing from TCRdb's copy, which holds only in-frame ones; the method was immunoSEQ multiplex PCR. The table lists about 40,000 clones, about 79% of them singletons, with around 24% in the top ten. What was sequenced was peripheral blood. The receptors come from a human donor with acute or convalescent COVID-19. The donor label of this sample is uncertain.

The CDR3: CASSLSGRGSGGREQYF. The CDR3 DNA is TGTGCCAGCTCACTCTCCGGAAGGGGCTCCGGGGGGAGGGAGCAGTACTTC. The chain employs TRBV18 and TRBJ2-7; 7 bases map to TRBD2. Trimming removed 4 bases from V and 7 bases from J; junction bases left unmatched: 19. Per germline, CDR1 KGHSH and CDR2 LQKENI. CDR3 length: 17 residues.

The chain has TRBV9 and TRBJ2-2; a possible D gene is TRBD1 (5 bases). CDR1 is SGDLS, CDR2 YYNGEE, per germline. V was trimmed by 3 bases and J by 4 bases, leaving 10 bases between them. CDR3 length equals 14 residues. CDR3 residues: CASSEGLITGELFF. The CDR3 region has the DNA TGTGCCAGCAGCGAGGGGCTAATCACCGGGGAGCTGTTTTTT.

The genes are TRBV7-2 and TRBJ1-1; tentative D call: TRBD1 (6 bases). V lost 3 bases and J 9 bases, leaving 17 bases between the germline ends. The CDR3 totals 14 residues. CDR1 SGHTA and CDR2 FQGNSA come from the germline V gene. The chain's CDR3 is CASSLQHRGDKAFF. CDR3 DNA sequence: TGTGCCAGCAGCTTGCAACACCGTGGGGACAAAGCTTTCTTT.

This rearrangement joins TRBV19 to TRBJ2-2, with D possibly being TRBD1 (5 bases). CDR3 length: 17 residues. Germline CDR1 reads LNHDA; CDR2 reads SQIVND (reference sequence). Between the trimmed V and J ends, which lost 8 bases and 5 bases, there was a span of 24 bases. The CDR3 protein is CASRNPRKQARTGELFF. The DNA of the CDR3 is TGTGCCAGTCGAAACCCCCGGAAACAGGCGAGGACCGGGGAGCTGTTTTTT.

The chain is built from TRBV2 and TRBJ2-1, with a weak D call TRBD1 (5 bases). The germline V gene has CDR1 SNHLY and CDR2 FYNNEI. Trimming removed 7 bases from V and 6 bases from J, with 10 bases in between. CDR3 length: 12 amino acids. CDR3 bases: TGTGCCAGCACCCCAGACAGCAATGAGCAGTTCTTC. It yields the protein CASTPDSNEQFF.

The rearrangement uses TRBV3-1 (or the pseudogene TRBV3-2) and TRBJ2-2; 12 bases map to TRBD2. The CDR3 covers 17 residues. Germline V gene lookup returns CDR1 LGHDT and CDR2 YNNKEL (reference sequence). Germline trimming cut 3 bases from V and 2 bases from J; bases unmatched to any gene: 4. The CDR3 nucleotides read TGTGCCAGCAGCCAGCTAGCGGGAGGGGCCAACACCGGGGAGCTGTTTTTT. Translation gives CASSQLAGGANTGELFF.

The genes are TRBV10-1 and TRBJ2-2; D is undetermined. This CDR3 spans 14 amino acids. Per germline, CDR1 WNHNN and CDR2 SYGVQD (reference sequence). V lost 4 bases to trimming and J lost 0 bases, with 6 bases between them. The CDR3 region has the DNA TGCGCCAGCAGTGGGCTAGCGAACACCGGGGAGCTGTTTTTT. This codes for CASSGLANTGELFF.

This clone was counted a single time. The J gene is TRBJ2-3, the V gene TRBV30, with D unresolved. This CDR3 contains 12 residues. The V gene's germline CDR1 is GTSNPN and CDR2 SVGIG (reference sequence). V gave up 2 bases and J gave up 4 bases, with 7 bases separating them. The CDR3: CAWSTTADTQYF. CDR3 DNA: TGTGCCTGGAGTACTACCGCAGATACGCAGTATTTT.